This TCR beta chain was documented in a study of PD-1 blockade in mismatch repair-deficient tumors. Study-wide findings and caveats: About 4.5% of the roughly 140 peptide-expanded blood TCRs were also found in tumor.

Concerning this clone: Its antigen is currently unknown.

Libraries were prepared by immunoSEQ multiplex PCR; TCRdb keeps only in-frame clonotypes and omits some of them. The sample yields over 11,000 clones, approximately 90% seen once. Germline CDR1 and CDR2: GTSNPN and SVGIG (reference sequence). The CDR3 runs 15 residues. Between the trimmed V and J ends, which lost 0 bases and 1 base, there was a span of 11 bases. Time point meaning: identical approximately 11-day culture without peptide (control). Cells were stimulated more than nine days with each of under 10 ELISpot-reactive neoantigens. The receptor was derived from an adult with mismatch repair-deficient cancer. The V and J genes are TRBV30 and TRBJ2-3, with D possibly TRBD2 on 6 matching bases. The source material was cells cultured in vitro, sampled from a patient treated with pembrolizumab. The CDR3 DNA reads TGTGCCTGGAGTGTAGGGTCTAGCGGCACAGATACGCAGTATTTT. Its translation is CAWSVGSSGTDTQYF.